Here is one T cell receptor beta chain with its context. Its target is not known. This entry comes from a study of T cells in localized non-small cell lung cancer. Study-wide results and limits: Investigators sequenced only a single tumor region, leaving heterogeneity possible.

The assay was immunoSEQ multiplex PCR, and TCRdb's table has in-frame clones only and misses some. Counted here are around 16,000 clones, roughly 87% occurring once; the ten biggest clones make up more than 25%. Trimming at V came to 4 bases and at J to 4 bases, leaving 3 bases not matched to a gene. CDR1 and CDR2 from the germline V gene are SGHTS and YDEGEE. CDR3 length: 14 amino acids. The clonotype originates from a male donor at least 60 years old with stage I lung adenocarcinoma. The V gene is TRBV5-8, the J gene TRBJ2-1; TRBD1 agrees at 9 bases. The input for sequencing was peripheral blood, taken before any cancer treatment. For the CDR3, the DNA is TGTGCCAGCAGCCCGGACAGGGGATACAATGAGCAGTTCTTC. Its translation: CASSPDRGYNEQFF.